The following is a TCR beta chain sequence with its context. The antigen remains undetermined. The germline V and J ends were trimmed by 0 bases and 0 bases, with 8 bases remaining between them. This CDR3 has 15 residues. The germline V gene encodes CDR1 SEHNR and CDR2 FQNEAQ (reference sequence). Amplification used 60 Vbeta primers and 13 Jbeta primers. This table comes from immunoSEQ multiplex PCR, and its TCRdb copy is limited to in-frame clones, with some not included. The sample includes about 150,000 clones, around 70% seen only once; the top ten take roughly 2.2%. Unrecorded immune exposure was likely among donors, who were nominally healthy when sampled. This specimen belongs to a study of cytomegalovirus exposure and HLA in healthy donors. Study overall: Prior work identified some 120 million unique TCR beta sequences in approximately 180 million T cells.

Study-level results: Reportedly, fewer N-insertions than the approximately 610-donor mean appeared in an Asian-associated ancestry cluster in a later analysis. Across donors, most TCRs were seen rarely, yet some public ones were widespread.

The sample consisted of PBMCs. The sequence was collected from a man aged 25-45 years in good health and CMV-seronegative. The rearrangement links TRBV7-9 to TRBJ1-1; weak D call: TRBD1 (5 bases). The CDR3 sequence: CASSLAGALNTEAFF. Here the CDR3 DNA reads TGTGCCAGCAGCTTAGCAGGGGCCTTGAACACTGAAGCTTTCTTT.